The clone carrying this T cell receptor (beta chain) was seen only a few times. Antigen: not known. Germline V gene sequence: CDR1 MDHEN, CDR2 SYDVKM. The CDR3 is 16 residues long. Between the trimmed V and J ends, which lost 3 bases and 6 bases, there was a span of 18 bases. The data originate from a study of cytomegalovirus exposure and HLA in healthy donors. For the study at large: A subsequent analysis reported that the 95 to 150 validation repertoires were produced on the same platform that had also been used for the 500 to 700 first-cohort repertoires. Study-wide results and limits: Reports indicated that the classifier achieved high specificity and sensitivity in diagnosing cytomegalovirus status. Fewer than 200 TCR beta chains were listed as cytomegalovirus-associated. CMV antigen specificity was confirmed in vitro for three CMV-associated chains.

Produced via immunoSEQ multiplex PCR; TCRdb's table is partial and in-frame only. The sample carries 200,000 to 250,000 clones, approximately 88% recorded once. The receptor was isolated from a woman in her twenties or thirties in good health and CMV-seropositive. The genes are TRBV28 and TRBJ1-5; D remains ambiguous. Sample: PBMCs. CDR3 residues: CASSLESQVKSQPQHF. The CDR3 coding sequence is TGTGCCAGCAGTTTGGAGAGTCAGGTGAAGTCTCAGCCCCAGCATTTT.